Below, 8 T cell receptor beta chains from the same sample are listed, as sequenced in a study of cytotoxic CD8 clonotypes in ibrutinib-treated CLL. Libraries were prepared by immunoSEQ multiplex PCR; TCRdb keeps only in-frame clonotypes and omits some of them. The top ten hold roughly an eighth of the sample, which has approximately 190,000 clones, more than 70% seen once. This specimen was PBMCs, taken after 12 months of ibrutinib treatment. These receptors came from a human donor with chronic lymphocytic leukemia.

The chain is built from TRBV19 and TRBJ2-1; D is possibly TRBD1 (5 bases). Looked up from germline, CDR1 is LNHDA and CDR2 is SQIVND (reference sequence). The V and J ends lost 5 bases and 4 bases respectively, with 9 bases between them. The CDR3 has 13 residues. The CDR3 sequence is CASSGAAYNEQFF. The CDR3 region has the DNA TGTGCCAGTAGTGGGGCAGCATACAATGAGCAGTTCTTC.

The gene calls are TRBV30 and TRBJ1-5, with 9 bases aligning to TRBD1. Trimming at V came to 0 bases and at J to 2 bases, leaving 2 bases not matched to a gene. Germline values: CDR1 GTSNPN, CDR2 SVGIG (reference sequence). CDR3 length equals 15 residues. The CDR3 nucleotides are TGTGCCTGGAGTGTACAGGGGGCTGGCAATCAGCCCCAGCATTTT. Amino acids: CAWSVQGAGNQPQHF.

The rearrangement joins TRBV15 to TRBJ2-1; 7 nucleotides line up with TRBD2. The CDR3 has 18 amino acids. The V and J ends lost 0 bases and 0 bases, in that order; junction bases with no gene match: 8. Per germline, CDR1 LNHNV and CDR2 YYDKDF (reference sequence). CDR3 sequence reads: CATSRDPLAGYSYNEQFF. The CDR3 nucleotides read TGTGCCACCAGCAGAGATCCCTTAGCGGGCTACTCCTACAATGAGCAGTTCTTC.

A few counts support this clone. This sequence joins TRBV25-1 and TRBJ2-7; weak D call: TRBD1 (6 bases). V gave up 6 bases and J gave up 5 bases, with 23 bases separating them. The CDR3 loop spans 16 amino acids. The germline V gene has CDR1 MGHDK and CDR2 SYGVNS. The CDR3 DNA reads TGTGCCAGCAGCGCCAACCCCCCAGGGGCTCGGGACGAGCAGTACTTC. Encoded protein: CASSANPPGARDEQYF.

The chain joins TRBV5-1 to TRBJ1-2; 7 bases are shared with TRBD1. The germline CDR1 and CDR2 sequences are SGHRS and YFSETQ. The CDR3 covers 15 residues. J gave up 7 bases and V 4 bases, and 13 bases lay outside the gene matches. CDR3: CASSLPGQATSGYTF. The CDR3 DNA sequence: TGCGCCAGCAGCCTCCCCGGACAGGCTACCTCTGGCTACACCTTC. The full variable domain, its missing parts supplied by reference TRBV5-1 and TRBJ1-2, is KAGVTQTPRYLIKTRGQQVTLSCSPISGHRSVSWYQQTPGQGLQFLFEYFSETQRNKGNFPGRFSGRQFSNSRSEMNVSTLELGDSALYLCASSLPGQATSGYTFGSGTRLTVV.

This chain uses TRBV5-1 with TRBJ2-2, with D unresolved. Trimming shortened V by 8 bases and J by 5 bases, and 16 bases separated the two germline ends. The CDR3 extends over 14 amino acids. Germline V gene lookup returns CDR1 SGHRS and CDR2 YFSETQ. In DNA, the CDR3 is TGCGCCAGTACCACCGTAAGGGCGACCGGGGAGCTGTTTTTT. It codes for CASTTVRATGELFF.

This clone appeared once. The chain carries TRBV28 and TRBJ2-1; TRBD2 matches at 9 bases. Germline loops: CDR1 MDHEN, CDR2 SYDVKM. V lost 5 bases, J lost 2 bases, and 4 bases stayed unmatched. The CDR3 extends over 15 amino acids. The CDR3 region is CASSRAGGTYNEQFF. In nucleotides, the CDR3 is TGTGCCAGCAGTCGAGCGGGGGGCACCTACAATGAGCAGTTCTTC.

The chain uses TRBV29-1 and TRBJ2-3; 9 nucleotides align to TRBD2. Per the germline V gene, CDR1 is SQVTM and CDR2 is ANQGSEA. The CDR3 has 14 residues. Unmatched junction bases numbered 4, after V lost 4 bases and J lost 2 bases. CDR3 residues: CSVVAGGFTDTQYF. CDR3 bases: TGCAGCGTTGTTGCGGGAGGGTTCACAGATACGCAGTATTTT.